This TCR beta chain was identified during a study of blood T cell repertoires in COVID-19. The method was immunoSEQ multiplex PCR; TCRdb's version includes in-frame clones alone and lacks a portion of them. The sample lists under 400,000 clones, 80% to 90% occurring once. The sequence derives from a woman aged 40 to 50 with acute COVID-19. The sequenced material came from PBMCs or T cells enriched from blood (not recorded which).

The CDR3 nucleotides read TGTGCCAGCAGCTTATTAGGGGGGGGCATTGCAGATACGCAGTATTTT. Translated: CASSLLGGGIADTQYF. The chain employs TRBV5-8 and TRBJ2-3, with a weak D call TRBD2 (7 bases). Trimming removed 2 bases from V and 4 bases from J, with 17 bases in between. This CDR3 is built from 16 residues. CDR1 and CDR2 from the germline V gene are SGHTS and YDEGEE.